Listed below are T cell receptor beta chains from one sample, sequenced in a study of chemoradiotherapy in HPV16-positive cancers. The method was immunoSEQ multiplex PCR; TCRdb's version includes in-frame clones alone and lacks a portion of them. This table has under 50,000 clones, roughly 77% appearing once. Source: blood, taken from a patient who underwent chemoradiotherapy. Receptors originate from a human donor with HPV-associated anogenital cancer. Each CDR3 is given with its conserved first and last residue. The D gene is left open where the match is weak. Clone size is shown for a subset of rows, as once, few, many or a class of expanded clone.

v_call	clone_size	d_call	j_call	cdr3_aa	cdr3_nt
TRBV6-1	few	TRBD1	TRBJ1-2	CASSEPNRGGYGYTF	TGTGCCAGCAGTGAACCCAACAGGGGAGGCTATGGCTACACCTTC
TRBV2	NA	NA	TRBJ2-7	CASRPDSYEQYF	TGTGCCAGCAGACCTGACAGCTACGAGCAGTACTTC
TRBV9	NA	NA	TRBJ1-2	CARGGNYGYTF	TGTGCCAGAGGTGGTAACTATGGCTACACCTTC
TRBV5-8	NA	NA	TRBJ1-2	CASSLRATNYGYTF	TGTGCCAGCAGCTTGAGGGCAACTAACTATGGCTACACCTTC
TRBV11-3	NA	TRBD1	TRBJ2-1	CASSPRRGQGRYNEQFF	TGTGCCAGCAGCCCCCGACGAGGACAGGGACGTTACAATGAGCAGTTCTTC
TRBV4-2	once	NA	TRBJ2-3	CASSQGNPTDTQYF	TGTGCCAGCAGCCAAGGTAACCCCACAGATACGCAGTATTTT
TRBV6-1	NA	NA	TRBJ2-1	CASSNLGAAYNEQFF	TGTGCCAGCAGTAACCTGGGGGCGGCCTACAATGAGCAGTTCTTC
TRBV7-3	NA	TRBD2	TRBJ2-3	CASSFLPAGGRTDTQYF	TGTGCCAGCAGCTTTCTCCCAGCGGGGGGCCGCACAGATACGCAGTATTTT
TRBV19	NA	TRBD1	TRBJ2-2	CASSDRGNTGELFF	TGTGCCAGTAGTGACAGGGGAAACACCGGGGAGCTGTTTTTT
TRBV2	NA	NA	TRBJ1-3	CASSEQGRSSGNTIYF	TGTGCCAGCAGCGAGCAGGGACGGAGCTCTGGAAACACCATATATTTT
TRBV6-1	NA	NA	TRBJ2-4	CASSEERGRATLAKNIQYF	TGTGCCAGCAGTGAAGAAAGGGGAAGGGCTACATTAGCCAAAAACATTCAGTACTTC
TRBV7-9	few	NA	TRBJ1-1	CASSSRSGGRSEAFF	TGTGCCAGCAGCTCACGTTCGGGGGGCCGAAGTGAAGCTTTCTTT
TRBV5-4	NA	NA	TRBJ1-2	CASSAPGGHGYTF	TGTGCCAGCAGCGCGCCGGGGGGGCACGGCTACACCTTC
TRBV6-6	NA	NA	TRBJ2-1	CASSPVADEQFF	TGTGCCAGCAGCCCGGTTGCGGATGAGCAGTTCTTC
TRBV5-4	NA	TRBD2	TRBJ2-3	CASSAAGGSADTQYF	TGTGCCAGCAGCGCAGCGGGGGGGTCCGCAGATACGCAGTATTTT
TRBV9	NA	TRBD1	TRBJ2-5	CASSLSGTGGLETQYF	TGTGCCAGCAGCTTGTCCGGGACAGGGGGCCTAGAGACCCAGTACTTC
TRBV9	NA	NA	TRBJ1-2	CASSGGTLKGYTF	TGTGCCAGCAGCGGCGGGACTCTAAAGGGCTACACCTTC
TRBV6-6	NA	NA	TRBJ1-4	CASSYNPTKGEKLFF	TGTGCCAGCAGTTACAACCCGACAAAGGGGGAAAAACTGTTTTTT
TRBV5-1	NA	TRBD2	TRBJ2-3	CASSHGLAGIDTDTQYF	TGCGCCAGCAGCCATGGACTAGCGGGGATTGATACAGATACGCAGTATTTT
TRBV9	NA	NA	TRBJ2-2	CASSVVPRSSGELFF	TGTGCCAGCAGCGTAGTCCCGCGGTCGTCCGGGGAGCTGTTTTTT
TRBV13	few	TRBD2	TRBJ2-5	CASSLVPSGETQYF	TGTGCCAGCAGCTTAGTTCCTAGCGGGGAGACCCAGTACTTC
TRBV2	few	NA	TRBJ1-2	CASSEDRWGGYTF	TGTGCCAGCAGTGAAGACAGGTGGGGCGGCTACACCTTC
TRBV7-9	NA	TRBD1	TRBJ1-5	CASSPGGNQPQHF	TGTGCCAGCAGCCCAGGGGGAAATCAGCCCCAGCATTTT
TRBV9	NA	TRBD1	TRBJ1-1	CASSVVVTGEAFF	TGTGCCAGCAGCGTAGTGGTGACAGGGGAAGCTTTCTTT
TRBV6-1	NA	NA	TRBJ1-2	CASSERNYGYTF	TGTGCCAGCAGTGAAAGGAACTATGGCTACACCTTC
TRBV2	NA	NA	TRBJ1-6	CASQGFGISYNSPLHF	TGTGCCAGTCAGGGATTTGGTATTTCCTATAATTCACCCCTCCACTTT
TRBV7-9	few	TRBD1	TRBJ1-5	CASSLGQGDNQPQHF	TGTGCCAGCAGCTTAGGACAGGGGGACAATCAGCCCCAGCATTTT
TRBV7-8	few	NA	TRBJ1-2	CASSTRGDGYTF	TGTGCCAGCAGCACCAGAGGGGATGGCTACACCTTC
TRBV15	few	NA	TRBJ1-6	CATSRDPRREAPLHF	TGTGCCACCAGCAGAGATCCAAGACGAGAGGCACCCCTCCACTTT
TRBV15	NA	NA	TRBJ1-1	CATSSQGNTEAFF	TGTGCCACCAGCAGTCAGGGGAACACTGAAGCTTTCTTT
TRBV15	NA	NA	TRBJ1-3	CATSRDPLAFGDGGNTIYF	TGTGCCACCAGCAGAGATCCCTTAGCCTTCGGGGACGGTGGAAACACCATATATTTT
TRBV27	NA	TRBD1	TRBJ1-5	CATNPVGQGGNQPQHF	TGTGCCACCAATCCTGTCGGACAGGGGGGCAATCAGCCCCAGCATTTT
TRBV29-1	NA	TRBD2	TRBJ2-3	CSARGLAGLNTQYF	TGCAGCGCCCGGGGGCTAGCGGGGCTGAATACGCAGTATTTT
TRBV19	NA	NA	TRBJ2-3	CASSPSVNTQYF	TGTGCCAGTAGTCCGTCCGTAAATACGCAGTATTTT
TRBV27	NA	TRBD1	TRBJ1-2	CATWGGQGARDYGYTF	TGTGCCACCTGGGGGGGACAGGGGGCGCGTGACTATGGCTACACCTTC
TRBV5-1	NA	NA	TRBJ1-1	CASSLVKGSNTEAFF	TGCGCCAGCAGCTTGGTCAAAGGGTCTAACACTGAAGCTTTCTTT